This T cell receptor beta chain was retrieved from a study of early T cells in non-severe SARS-CoV-2 infection. Germline CDR1 is ENHRY and CDR2 is SYGVKD. The ends lost 4 bases at V and 6 bases at J; junction bases unmatched: 3. The CDR3 sequence is 12 residues long. TCRdb passed the 5' RACE reads through MiXCR, listing each CDR3 protein once. Of 35,000 to 45,000 distinct CDR3 sequences in the sample, 12% were seen once. The rearrangement joins TRBV10-3 to TRBJ2-7, with TRBD2 matching 7 bases. The sample was whole blood. The origin of this receptor is an adult who was a healthcare worker with PCR-confirmed SARS-CoV-2 infection or an uninfected control (not recorded which). CDR3 amino acids: CAISVASGEQYF. CDR3 in DNA: TGTGCCATCAGTGTTGCTAGCGGCGAGCAGTACTTC.